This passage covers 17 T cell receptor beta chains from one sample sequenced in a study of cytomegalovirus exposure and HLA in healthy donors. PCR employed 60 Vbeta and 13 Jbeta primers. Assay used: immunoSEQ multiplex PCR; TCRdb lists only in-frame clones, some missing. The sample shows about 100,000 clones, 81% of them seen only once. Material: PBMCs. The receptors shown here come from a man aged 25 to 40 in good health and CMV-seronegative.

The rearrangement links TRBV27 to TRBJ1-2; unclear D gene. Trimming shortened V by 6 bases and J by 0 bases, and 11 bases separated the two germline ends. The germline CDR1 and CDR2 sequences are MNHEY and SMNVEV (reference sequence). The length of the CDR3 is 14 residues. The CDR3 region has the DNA TGTGCCAGCAGCCCGGTGGGAGCTAACTATGGCTACACCTTC. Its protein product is CASSPVGANYGYTF.

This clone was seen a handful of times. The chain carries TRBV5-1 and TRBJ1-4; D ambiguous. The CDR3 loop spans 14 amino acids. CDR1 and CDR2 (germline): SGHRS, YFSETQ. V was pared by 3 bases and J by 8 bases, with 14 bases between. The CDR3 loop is CASSSTAPGEKLFF. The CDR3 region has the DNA TGCGCCAGCAGCTCAACAGCCCCTGGGGAAAAACTGTTTTTT.

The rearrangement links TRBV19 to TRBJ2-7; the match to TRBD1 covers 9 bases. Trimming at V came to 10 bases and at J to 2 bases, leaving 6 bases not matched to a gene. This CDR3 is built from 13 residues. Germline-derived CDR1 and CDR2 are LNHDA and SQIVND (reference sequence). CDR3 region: CATGTGTPYEQYF. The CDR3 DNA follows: TGTGCCACCGGGACAGGGACGCCCTACGAGCAGTACTTC.

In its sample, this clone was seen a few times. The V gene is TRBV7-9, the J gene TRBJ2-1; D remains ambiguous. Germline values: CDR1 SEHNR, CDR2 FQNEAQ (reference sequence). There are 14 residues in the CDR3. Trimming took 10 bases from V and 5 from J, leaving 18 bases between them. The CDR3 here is CATREALSDNEQFF. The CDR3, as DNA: TGTGCCACACGCGAGGCGCTGAGTGACAATGAGCAGTTCTTC.

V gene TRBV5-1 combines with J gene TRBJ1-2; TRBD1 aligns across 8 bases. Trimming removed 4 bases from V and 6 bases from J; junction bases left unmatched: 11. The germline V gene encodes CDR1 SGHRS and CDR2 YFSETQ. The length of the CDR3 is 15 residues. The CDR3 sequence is CASSPMRQGKDGYTF. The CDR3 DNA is TGCGCCAGCAGCCCGATGAGACAGGGGAAGGATGGCTACACCTTC.

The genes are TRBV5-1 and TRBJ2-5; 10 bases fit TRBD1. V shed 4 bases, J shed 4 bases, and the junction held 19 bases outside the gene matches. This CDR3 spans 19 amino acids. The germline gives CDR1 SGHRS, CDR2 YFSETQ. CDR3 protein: CASSPGPDRGEQVSETQYF. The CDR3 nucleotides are TGCGCCAGCAGCCCCGGGCCGGACAGGGGGGAACAAGTTTCAGAGACCCAGTACTTC.

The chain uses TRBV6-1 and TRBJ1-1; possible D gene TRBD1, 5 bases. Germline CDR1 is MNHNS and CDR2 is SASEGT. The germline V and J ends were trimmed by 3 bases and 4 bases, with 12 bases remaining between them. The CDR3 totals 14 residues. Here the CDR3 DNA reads TGTGCCAGCAGTGATACTTTAGGGGCCACTGAAGCTTTCTTT. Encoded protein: CASSDTLGATEAFF.

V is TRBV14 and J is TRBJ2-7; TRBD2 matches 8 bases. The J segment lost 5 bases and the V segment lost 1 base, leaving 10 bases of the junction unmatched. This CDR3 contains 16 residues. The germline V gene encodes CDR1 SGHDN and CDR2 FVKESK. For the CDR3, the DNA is TGTGCCAGCAGCCAAGCCGGTGTAGCGGGAAGCCACGAGCAGTACTTC. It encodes CASSQAGVAGSHEQYF.

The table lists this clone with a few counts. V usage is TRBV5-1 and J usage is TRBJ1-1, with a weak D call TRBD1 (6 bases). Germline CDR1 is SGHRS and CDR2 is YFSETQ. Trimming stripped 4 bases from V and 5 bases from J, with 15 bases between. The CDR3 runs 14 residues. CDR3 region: CASSGDTRGTEAFF. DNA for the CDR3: TGCGCCAGCAGCGGGGACACCCGAGGGACTGAAGCTTTCTTT. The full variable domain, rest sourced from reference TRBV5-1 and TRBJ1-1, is KAGVTQTPRYLIKTRGQQVTLSCSPISGHRSVSWYQQTPGQGLQFLFEYFSETQRNKGNFPGRFSGRQFSNSRSEMNVSTLELGDSALYLCASSGDTRGTEAFFGQGTRLTVV.

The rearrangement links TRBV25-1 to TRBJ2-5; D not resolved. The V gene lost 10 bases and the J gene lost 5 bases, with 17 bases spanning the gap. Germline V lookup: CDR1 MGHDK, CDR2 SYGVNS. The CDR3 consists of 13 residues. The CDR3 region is CATLRPAGETQYF. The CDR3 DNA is TGTGCCACCCTCAGACCCGCCGGGGAGACCCAGTACTTC.

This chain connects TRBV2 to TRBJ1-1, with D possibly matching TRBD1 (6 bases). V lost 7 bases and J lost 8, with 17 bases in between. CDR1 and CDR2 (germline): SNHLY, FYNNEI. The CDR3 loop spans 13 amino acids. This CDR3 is CASNFRAGGEAFF. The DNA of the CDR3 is TGTGCCAGCAACTTCAGGGCTGGGGGCGAAGCTTTCTTT.

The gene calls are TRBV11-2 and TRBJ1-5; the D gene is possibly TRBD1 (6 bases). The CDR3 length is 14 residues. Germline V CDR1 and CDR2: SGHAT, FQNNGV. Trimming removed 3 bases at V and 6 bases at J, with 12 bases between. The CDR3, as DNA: TGTGCCAGCAGCTTGAGGGGGGGGAGTCAGCCCCAGCATTTT. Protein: CASSLRGGSQPQHF.

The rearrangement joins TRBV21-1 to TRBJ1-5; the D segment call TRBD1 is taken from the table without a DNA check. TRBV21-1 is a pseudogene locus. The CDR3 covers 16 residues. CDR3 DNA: TGTGCCAGCAGCGCGAACTCGACAGGGAGAGATCAGCCCCAGCATTTT. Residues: CASSANSTGRDQPQHF.

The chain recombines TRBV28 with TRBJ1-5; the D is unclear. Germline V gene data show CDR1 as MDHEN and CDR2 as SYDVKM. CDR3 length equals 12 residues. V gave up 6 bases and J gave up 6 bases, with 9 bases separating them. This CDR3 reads CASSLWAQPQHF. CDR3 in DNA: TGTGCCAGCAGCCTCTGGGCTCAGCCCCAGCATTTT.

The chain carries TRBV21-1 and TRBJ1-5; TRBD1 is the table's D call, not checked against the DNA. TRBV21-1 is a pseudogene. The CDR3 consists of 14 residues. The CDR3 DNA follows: TGTGCCAGCAGCATTACAAGGGGATATCAGCCCCAGCATTTT. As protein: CASSITRGYQPQHF.

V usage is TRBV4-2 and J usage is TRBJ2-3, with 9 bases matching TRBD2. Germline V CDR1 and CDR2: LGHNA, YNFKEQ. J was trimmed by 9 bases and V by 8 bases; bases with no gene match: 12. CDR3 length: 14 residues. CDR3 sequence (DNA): TGTGCCAGCTCGACAGCGGGAGGCCTCACGACGCAGTATTTT. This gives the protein CASSTAGGLTTQYF.

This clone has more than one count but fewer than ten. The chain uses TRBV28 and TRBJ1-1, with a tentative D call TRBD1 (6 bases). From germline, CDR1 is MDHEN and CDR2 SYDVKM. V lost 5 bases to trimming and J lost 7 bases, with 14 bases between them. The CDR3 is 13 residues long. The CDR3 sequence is CASSLQGPSEAFF. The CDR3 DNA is TGTGCCAGCAGTCTACAGGGTCCGAGTGAAGCTTTCTTT.